What follows are 8 T cell receptor beta chains derived from one specimen sequenced in a study of T cells in Graves' hyperthyroidism and ophthalmopathy. Amplified regions were TCR beta CDR3 sequences from RNA transcripts. The HTBI primer set was used in a first-round RT-PCR of the TCR CDR3. TCRdb called the multiplex PCR reads again in MiXCR, with one record for every CDR3 protein. The data show roughly 380,000 distinct CDR3 sequences, with approximately 15% seen just once and more than 9.5% held by the top ten. Material for sequencing was blood. The receptors originated from a woman aged 60 to 75 with Graves' hyperthyroidism.

The V and J genes are TRBV20-1 and TRBJ2-7; a weak D match, TRBD1 (6 bases). CDR3 length: 14 amino acids. CDR1 is DFQATT and CDR2 is SNEGSKA in the germline V gene (reference sequence). The V and J ends lost 5 bases and 5 bases respectively, with 19 bases between them. The CDR3 DNA reads as TGCAGTGCTGGGGGCGGCAGGGGCAGCGACGAGCAGTACTTC. Amino acid sequence: CSAGGGRGSDEQYF.

The chain has TRBV28 and TRBJ1-5; a weak D match, TRBD1 (5 bases). V lost 4 bases to trimming and J lost 6 bases, with 16 bases between them. Germline lookup yields CDR1 MDHEN and CDR2 SYDVKM. CDR3 length equals 15 residues. DNA for the CDR3: TGTGCCAGCAGTTCCTCGGGGGGTCCAAGTCAGCCCCAGCATTTT. Residues: CASSSSGGPSQPQHF.

This clonotype was detected once. This chain links TRBV11-2 with TRBJ2-7, with TRBD2 matching over 9 bases. Trimming removed 0 bases from V and 9 bases from J; junction bases left unmatched: 3. Germline-derived CDR1 and CDR2 are SGHAT and FQNNGV. The CDR3 contains 13 residues. In nucleotides, the CDR3 is TGTGCCAGCAGCTTAGACGCGGGAGGGCGGCAGTACTTC. Amino acids: CASSLDAGGRQYF.

This clonotype was observed a few times. The V call is TRBV15, the J call TRBJ1-4; TRBD1 agrees at 10 bases. V dropped 4 bases and J dropped 7; count of bases not matched to a gene: 3. The germline gives CDR1 LNHNV, CDR2 YYDKDF (reference sequence). The CDR3 loop spans 14 amino acids. The chain's CDR3 is CATSKDRGFEKLFF. CDR3 nucleotide sequence: TGTGCCACCAGCAAGGACAGGGGGTTTGAAAAACTGTTTTTT. Complete variable domain (other parts from reference TRBV15 and TRBJ1-4): DAMVIQNPRYQVTQFGKPVTLSCSQTLNHNVMYWYQQKSSQAPKLLFHYYDKDFNNEADTPDNFQSRRPNTSFCFLDIRSPGLGDTAMYLCATSKDRGFEKLFFGSGTQLSVL.

This clonotype was counted between two and nine times. This rearrangement joins TRBV10-1 to TRBJ2-3; 13 nucleotides agree with TRBD2. Trimming cost V 4 bases and J 3 bases; bases outside gene matches: 10. Per the germline V gene, CDR1 is WNHNN and CDR2 is SYGVQD (reference sequence). The CDR3 is 18 amino acids. The CDR3 reads CASSGTRTSGGQTDTQYF. The CDR3 DNA sequence: TGCGCCAGCAGTGGGACAAGGACTAGCGGGGGACAAACAGATACGCAGTATTTT.

V usage is TRBV6-1 and J usage is TRBJ2-1, with no clear D. This CDR3 region has 13 residues. From germline, CDR1 is MNHNS and CDR2 SASEGT. The germline V and J ends were trimmed by 8 bases and 3 bases, with 11 bases remaining between them. The CDR3 here is CASGEIYYNEQFF. In DNA, the CDR3 is TGTGCCAGCGGAGAAATATACTACAATGAGCAGTTCTTC.

The genes are TRBV7-9 and TRBJ1-6, with 7 bases fitting TRBD1. Germline V CDR1 and CDR2: SEHNR, FQNEAQ (reference sequence). The trim removed 4 bases at V and 9 bases at J, leaving 3 bases unmatched. CDR3 length equals 13 residues. Here the CDR3 reads CASSWDRSSPLHF. DNA of the CDR3: TGTGCCAGCAGCTGGGACAGAAGTTCACCCCTCCACTTT. Variable domain in full (rest from reference TRBV7-9 and TRBJ1-6): DTGVSQNPRHKITKRGQNVTFRCDPISEHNRLYWYRQTLGQGPEFLTYFQNEAQLEKSRLLSDRFSAERPKGSFSTLEIQRTEQGDSAMYLCASSWDRSSPLHFGNGTRLTVT.

This clonotype was seen many times. The chain couples TRBV12-3 or TRBV12-4 to TRBJ2-6, with TRBD1 as a possible D gene (6 bases). This CDR3 comprises 15 residues. V was pared by 5 bases and J by 4 bases, with 12 bases between. The CDR3 loop reads CASSPQGKGANVLTF. CDR3 in DNA: TGTGCCAGCAGTCCTCAGGGGAAAGGGGCCAACGTCCTGACTTTC.